These 12 T cell receptor beta chains were sequenced from one sample in a study of blood T cell repertoires in COVID-19 (dated by TCRdb to the early 2020s). Library method: the immunoSEQ multiplex PCR assay. The source is immuneACCESS, and TCRdb retained only in-frame sequences with V and J called. Part of the clones is not carried over; for the studies checked, unresolved V genes explain less than half of this, and the remainder is unexplained. The sample contains some 390,000 clones, over 75% of them found a single time. 2% to 2.5% of the sample is taken by the ten largest. What was sequenced was peripheral blood. These receptors came from a woman aged 60-75 years with COVID-19, enrolled during active disease.

This chain joins TRBV23-1 and TRBJ2-1, with TRBD2 matching 9 bases. TRBV23-1 has ORF status, its function being uncertain. This CDR3 comprises 18 residues. The V gene end was trimmed by 3 bases and the J gene end by 7 bases; junction bases not matched to a gene: 16. The CDR3 region has the DNA TGCGCCAGCAGTCATTTCGCCCTAATCGAGCGGGGGGCAAATGAGCAGTTCTTC. Protein sequence: CASSHFALIERGANEQFF.

This chain joins TRBV18 and TRBJ1-4; TRBD1 might be the D (5 bases). The CDR3 is made up of 16 amino acids. The V and J ends lost 2 bases and 3 bases respectively, with 13 bases between them. CDR1 is KGHSH and CDR2 is LQKENI in the germline V gene. CDR3: CASSPSQGSANEKLFF. Written as DNA, the CDR3 is TGTGCCAGCTCACCAAGCCAGGGATCGGCTAATGAAAAACTGTTTTTT.

The V and J genes are TRBV6-5 and TRBJ2-7; D not certain. The germline V gene has CDR1 MNHEY and CDR2 SVGAGI. V gave up 7 bases and J gave up 1 base, with 11 bases separating them. The CDR3 totals 13 residues. CDR3 nucleotide sequence: TGTGCCAGCACTAAGCTGCCTTCCTACGAGCAGTACTTC. Residues: CASTKLPSYEQYF.

The chain recombines TRBV19 with TRBJ2-7; 8 bases fit TRBD1. The CDR3 is 14 residues long. V trimming: 5 bases; J trimming: 3 bases; junction bases outside the gene matches: 6. The germline CDR1 and CDR2 sequences are LNHDA and SQIVND (reference sequence). The CDR3 nucleotides read TGTGCCAGTAGTTTTCGGGACAGGTTCTACGAGCAGTACTTC. The encoded protein is CASSFRDRFYEQYF.

The V gene is TRBV5-5, the J gene TRBJ1-4; no reliable D call. The germline CDR1 and CDR2 sequences are SGHKS and YYEKEE (reference sequence). The CDR3 has 17 residues. V shed 4 bases and J shed 0 bases, with 16 bases lying between them. The CDR3 loop reads CASSNPVTSATNEKLFF. In nucleotides, the CDR3 is TGTGCCAGCAGCAATCCGGTGACATCGGCAACTAATGAAAAACTGTTTTTT. Based on the CDR3 plus reference TRBV5-5 and TRBJ1-4, the full variable domain is DAGVTQSPTHLIKTRGQQVTLRCSPISGHKSVSWYQQVLGQGPQFIFQYYEKEERGRGNFPDRFSARQFPNYSSELNVNALLLGDSALYLCASSNPVTSATNEKLFFGSGTQLSVL.

The J gene is TRBJ1-2, the V gene TRBV5-5, with D tentatively TRBD1 (5 bases). V was clipped by 0 bases and J by 5 bases, with 17 bases between them. The CDR3 spans 16 residues. In germline, CDR1 is SGHKS, CDR2 YYEKEE (reference sequence). The CDR3: CASSLVDGPQGYGYTF. The CDR3 DNA reads as TGTGCCAGCAGCTTGGTGGACGGCCCCCAGGGTTATGGCTACACCTTC.

This chain connects TRBV11-1 to TRBJ2-3; D is undetermined. The CDR3 runs to 14 residues. V lost 3 bases, J lost 0 bases, and 7 bases lay in between. CDR1 and CDR2 from the germline V gene are SGHAT and FQDESV (reference sequence). The CDR3 sequence is CASSFSRSTDTQYF. Here the CDR3 DNA reads TGTGCCAGCAGCTTTAGTAGAAGCACAGATACGCAGTATTTT.

V usage is TRBV18 and J usage is TRBJ2-3; 7 bases map to TRBD1. The germline V gene encodes CDR1 KGHSH and CDR2 LQKENI. This CDR3 contains 15 residues. V trimming: 4 bases; J trimming: 0 bases; junction bases outside the gene matches: 4. The CDR3 bases are TGTGCCAGCTCACTGACAGGGCAAAGCACAGATACGCAGTATTTT. Translation: CASSLTGQSTDTQYF.

V gene TRBV2 combines with J gene TRBJ1-4; 7 positions agree with TRBD1. Germline assignment: CDR1 SNHLY and CDR2 FYNNEI. V shed 4 bases, J shed 10 bases, and the junction held 12 bases outside the gene matches. The CDR3 runs 15 residues. The CDR3 nucleotides read TGTGCCAGCAGTGGTGGGACAGCGTCACAAGGAAAACTGTTTTTT. This codes for CASSGGTASQGKLFF.

This chain joins TRBV14 and TRBJ2-6; D unclear. CDR1 is SGHDN and CDR2 is FVKESK in the germline V gene. V dropped 4 bases and J dropped 1 base, with 5 bases sitting between them. The CDR3 contains 14 residues. For the CDR3, the DNA is TGTGCCAGCAGCCTTTATTCTGGGGCCAACGTCCTGACTTTC. Amino acids: CASSLYSGANVLTF.

This sequence joins TRBV5-1 and TRBJ1-1; 7 bases match TRBD1. Germline V gene data show CDR1 as SGHRS and CDR2 as YFSETQ. The CDR3 consists of 15 residues. Trimming removed 2 bases from V and 3 bases from J; junction bases left unmatched: 7. The CDR3 is CASSLYDRADTEAFF. CDR3 nucleotide sequence: TGCGCCAGCAGCTTATACGACAGGGCGGACACTGAAGCTTTCTTT.

V is TRBV9 and J is TRBJ2-7; 9 bases are shared with TRBD2. V was clipped by 0 bases and J by 6 bases; unmatched bases: 7. The CDR3 is 15 amino acids. Germline CDR1 SGDLS, CDR2 YYNGEE. The chain's CDR3 is CASSVGAGGPAEQYF. CDR3 nucleotides: TGTGCCAGCAGCGTAGGGGCGGGGGGGCCCGCCGAGCAGTACTTC.